This is a list of T cell receptor beta chains from one sample in a study of neoadjuvant anti-PD-1 for oral cavity cancer. Generated by immunoSEQ multiplex PCR, the TCRdb table keeps only in-frame clones and is missing some. The table shows roughly 14,000 clones, with roughly two thirds occurring only once. Specimen: PBMCs, collected before nivolumab (anti-PD-1) treatment. Every receptor here comes from a person between 40 and 80 years old with oral cavity squamous cell carcinoma. Each CDR3 is given with its conserved first and last residue. The size field is filled for only some rows; it gives once, few, many or a size class.

V,J,size,CDR3
TRBV5-1,TRBJ1-2,.,CASSLARSYSHYGYTF
TRBV6-6,TRBJ1-6,.,CASWGRESPNSPLHF
TRBV6-5,TRBJ2-1,.,CASSYSKAGVDNEQFF
TRBV9,TRBJ2-3,.,CASSGGTGFTDTQYF
TRBV19,TRBJ1-1,.,CASTLFTGVDTEAFF
TRBV7-2,TRBJ2-3,.,CASSWGLAGAPDTQYF
TRBV2,TRBJ2-2,.,CASRITASNTGELFF
TRBV7-9,TRBJ1-6,.,CASSYTGTNSPLHF
TRBV5-1,TRBJ2-7,.,CASSSTPLAGGYEQYF
TRBV5-1,TRBJ1-3,.,CASSTSGTYSGNTIYF
TRBV19,TRBJ1-1,.,CASSLLGETEAFF
TRBV6-1,TRBJ2-7,.,CAWGTYEQYF
TRBV2,TRBJ2-2,.,CASRDLAGGELFF
TRBV19,TRBJ1-1,.,CASRLWYRIGGDTEAFF
TRBV7-6,TRBJ1-1,medium-sized,CASSSKVRYMNTEAFF
TRBV6-5,TRBJ1-5,.,CASTNGGNQPQHF
TRBV30,TRBJ1-2,few,CALDRYYGYTF
TRBV27,TRBJ2-1,.,CASSAGLAGWAHNEQFF
TRBV28,TRBJ1-1,.,CASSFRGRGTEAFF
TRBV9,TRBJ2-7,.,CASSVWEGAYEQYF